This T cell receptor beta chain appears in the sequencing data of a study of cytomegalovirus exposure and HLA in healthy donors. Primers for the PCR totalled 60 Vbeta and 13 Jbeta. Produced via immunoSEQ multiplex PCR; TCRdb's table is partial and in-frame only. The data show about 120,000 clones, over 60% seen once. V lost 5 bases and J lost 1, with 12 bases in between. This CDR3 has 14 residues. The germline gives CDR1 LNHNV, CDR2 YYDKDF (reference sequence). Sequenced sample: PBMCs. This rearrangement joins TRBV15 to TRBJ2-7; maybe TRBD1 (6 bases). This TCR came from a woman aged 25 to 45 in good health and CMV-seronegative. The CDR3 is CATSGDGQSYEQYF. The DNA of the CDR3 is TGTGCCACCAGCGGTGATGGACAGTCCTACGAGCAGTACTTC. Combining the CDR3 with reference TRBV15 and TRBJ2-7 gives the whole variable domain DAMVIQNPRYQVTQFGKPVTLSCSQTLNHNVMYWYQQKSSQAPKLLFHYYDKDFNNEADTPDNFQSRRPNTSFCFLDIRSPGLGDTAMYLCATSGDGQSYEQYFGPGTRLTVT.